The 26 T cell receptor beta chains listed next were all sequenced from one sample in a study of blood T cell repertoires in COVID-19. The protocol was immunoSEQ multiplex PCR, while the TCRdb copy is restricted to in-frame clones and leaves out a portion. The sample shows roughly 230,000 clones, roughly 84% of them seen only once. The sample taken for sequencing was peripheral blood. These receptors came from a woman between 45 and 65 years old with acute or convalescent COVID-19.

V is TRBV6-2 or TRBV6-3 and J is TRBJ1-6; no firm D call. The CDR3 loop spans 13 amino acids. The germline CDR1 and CDR2 sequences are MNHEY and SVGEGT. Trimming removed 2 bases from V and 8 bases from J, with 7 bases in between. The CDR3 sequence: CASSYRQDSPLHF. CDR3 in DNA: TGTGCCAGCAGTTACCGGCAGGATTCACCCCTCCACTTT.

The V and J genes are TRBV28 and TRBJ2-2, with 10 bases fitting TRBD1. The CDR3 is 16 amino acids. Losses at the gene ends were 5 bases for V and 3 bases for J; bases not matched to a gene: 6. Germline V lookup: CDR1 MDHEN, CDR2 SYDVKM. The CDR3 protein is CASSLPGTGDTGELFF. CDR3 coding DNA: TGTGCCAGCAGTCTACCCGGGACAGGGGACACCGGGGAGCTGTTTTTT.

This clone was seen more than once but under ten times. Other DNA sequences of this sample code for an identical CDR3. The chain carries TRBV9 and TRBJ1-2; D possibly corresponds to TRBD1 (5 bases). Trimming pared 7 bases from V and 4 bases from J, leaving 8 bases between. CDR3 length: 11 amino acids. Germline V gene data show CDR1 as SGDLS and CDR2 as YYNGEE. The CDR3: CASGGGYGYTF. The CDR3 bases are TGTGCCAGCGGGGGAGGCTATGGCTACACCTTC.

The rearrangement joins TRBV4-1 to TRBJ1-6; 8 bases fit TRBD1. The CDR3 has 16 residues. Looked up from germline, CDR1 is MGHRA and CDR2 is YSYEKL. Trimming at V came to 0 bases and at J to 10 bases, leaving 8 bases not matched to a gene. The CDR3 spells CASSQDHPGGVSPLHF. CDR3 DNA: TGCGCCAGCAGCCAAGATCATCCAGGGGGCGTATCACCCCTCCACTTT.

V gene TRBV6-5 combines with J gene TRBJ1-3, with D perhaps TRBD1 (6 bases). Trimming took off 8 bases at V and 4 bases at J, with 9 bases between the two ends. CDR1 is MNHEY, CDR2 SVGAGI, per germline. The CDR3 spans 12 residues. The CDR3: CASRGGGNTIYF. CDR3 bases: TGTGCCAGCCGGGGGGGCGGAAACACCATATATTTT.

This chain uses TRBV11-3 with TRBJ2-5, with TRBD2 matching 14 bases. V lost 3 bases to trimming and J lost 5 bases; unmatched junction nucleotides: 8. CDR1 and CDR2 from the germline V gene are SGHNT and YENEEA. The CDR3 spans 17 residues. Here the CDR3 reads CASSLGTSGSDAETQYF. The CDR3 DNA follows: TGTGCCAGCAGCTTGGGGACTAGCGGGAGCGACGCGGAGACCCAGTACTTC.

The rearrangement uses TRBV12-3 or TRBV12-4 and TRBJ2-7; unclear D gene. V was pared by 2 bases and J by 4 bases, with 6 bases between. CDR3 length: 12 residues. The CDR3 loop is CASSLFRYEQYF. The CDR3 DNA reads as TGTGCCAGCAGTTTATTTAGATACGAGCAGTACTTC.

The V and J genes are TRBV6-5 and TRBJ1-1; the match to TRBD1 covers 7 bases. V gave up 4 bases and J gave up 4 bases; unmatched junction bases: 3. This CDR3 spans 13 amino acids. Germline CDR1 is MNHEY and CDR2 is SVGAGI. The CDR3 DNA reads TGTGCCAGCAGTTTCGGACAGGCCACTGAAGCTTTCTTT. The encoded protein is CASSFGQATEAFF.

This chain links TRBV27 with TRBJ1-1; 7 nucleotides match TRBD1. The CDR3 runs 15 residues. From germline, CDR1 is MNHEY and CDR2 SMNVEV (reference sequence). Trimming cost V 7 bases and J 0 bases; bases outside gene matches: 8. The CDR3 coding sequence is TGTGCCAGCAACCAACAGGGGAATATGAACACTGAAGCTTTCTTT. This codes for CASNQQGNMNTEAFF.

This clone has just one count. This chain links TRBV6-5 with TRBJ1-2; perhaps TRBD1 as D (5 bases). The ends were cut back, 6 bases at V and 7 bases at J, with 18 bases in the middle. The germline gives CDR1 MNHEY, CDR2 SVGAGI. CDR3 size: 14 residues. CDR3 nucleotides: TGTGCCAGCAGAGTGACAGTGCCCCTCGGTGGCTACACCTTC. Its protein product is CASRVTVPLGGYTF.

The chain recombines TRBV7-2 with TRBJ2-7; 14 bases are shared with TRBD2. Looked up from germline, CDR1 is SGHTA and CDR2 is FQGNSA. The CDR3 totals 16 residues. Losses at the gene ends were 4 bases for V and 6 bases for J; bases not matched to a gene: 8. CDR3 sequence: CASSSSSGLAGGEQYF. CDR3 nucleotide sequence: TGTGCCAGCAGCTCCTCCTCCGGACTAGCGGGAGGCGAGCAGTACTTC. Filled out from reference TRBV7-2 and TRBJ2-7, the complete variable domain reads GAGVSQSPSNKVTEKGKDVELRCDPISGHTALYWYRQSLGQGLEFLIYFQGNSAPDKSGLPSDRFSAERTGGSVSTLTIQRTQQEDSAVYLCASSSSSGLAGGEQYFGPGTRLTVT.

This clone was recorded only once. The chain is built from TRBV19 and TRBJ1-1; tentatively, D is TRBD1 (6 bases). The germline V gene has CDR1 LNHDA and CDR2 SQIVND (reference sequence). V was shortened by 8 bases and J by 8 bases, with 12 bases between the two germline ends. The CDR3 is 11 amino acids. CDR3 sequence (DNA): TGTGCCAGTGGGGACATACTGGAAGCTTTCTTT. It specifies CASGDILEAFF.

The chain is built from TRBV7-2 and TRBJ2-7; 8 nucleotides match TRBD1. CDR1 and CDR2 from the germline V gene are SGHTA and FQGNSA. The CDR3 consists of 14 residues. With 5 bases clipped from V and 2 bases from J, the junction kept 5 bases outside the gene matches. The CDR3 sequence is CASSPNRGTYEQYF. CDR3 nucleotide sequence: TGTGCCAGCAGCCCTAACAGGGGGACCTACGAGCAGTACTTC.

This rearrangement joins TRBV10-3 to TRBJ2-7, with TRBD2 as a possible D gene (6 bases). Trimming stripped 0 bases from V and 0 bases from J, with 12 bases between. The CDR3 consists of 16 residues. CDR1 ENHRY and CDR2 SYGVKD come from the germline V gene. The CDR3 bases are TGTGCCATCAGTGAGTCGACGGGGGAAAGCTCCTACGAGCAGTACTTC. Its protein is CAISESTGESSYEQYF.

The chain uses TRBV6-1 and TRBJ2-1; 11 bases match TRBD2. After removal of 1 base from V and 11 bases from J, the junction contained 1 base not matched to a gene. The CDR3 has 13 residues. Germline CDR1 MNHNS, CDR2 SASEGT. CDR3 DNA: TGTGCCAGCAGTGAAGGACTAGCGGGGAAGCAGTTCTTC. Translating it yields CASSEGLAGKQFF.

The V gene is TRBV5-4, the J gene TRBJ1-2; D call uncertain. The CDR3 loop spans 17 amino acids. V was cut by 1 base and J by 0 bases, with 16 bases left in between. The germline gives CDR1 SGHNT, CDR2 YYREEE (reference sequence). The CDR3 loop reads CASSLSSGGFSNYGYTF. Here the CDR3 DNA reads TGTGCCAGCAGCTTGTCTTCGGGCGGGTTTTCTAACTATGGCTACACCTTC.

Only a few counts were recorded for this clone. The chain uses TRBV7-2 and TRBJ1-5; tentative D call: TRBD1 (6 bases). CDR1 is SGHTA and CDR2 is FQGNSA in the germline V gene. There are 13 residues in the CDR3. The V end was cut by 6 bases, the J end by 9 bases, with 15 bases between. The chain's CDR3 is CASRQGTEGPQHF. In DNA, the CDR3 is TGTGCCAGCAGACAGGGTACCGAAGGGCCCCAGCATTTT.

The V call is TRBV5-4, the J call TRBJ2-5; D gene unclear. Germline loops: CDR1 SGHNT, CDR2 YYREEE (reference sequence). Trimming left V 0 bases short and J 2 bases short, with 8 bases between. The CDR3 spans 14 residues. DNA for the CDR3: TGTGCCAGCAGCTTGGTGACGGAGCAAGAGACCCAGTACTTC. Protein sequence: CASSLVTEQETQYF.

The chain joins TRBV9 to TRBJ1-6; D might be TRBD1 (5 bases). The CDR3 spans 15 residues. V was shortened by 3 bases and J by 6 bases, with 13 bases between the two germline ends. The germline CDR1 and CDR2 sequences are SGDLS and YYNGEE. CDR3 sequence (DNA): TGTGCCAGCAGCGCCGACCAGGGTGGTAATTCACCCCTCCACTTT. Its protein product is CASSADQGGNSPLHF.

CDR3 in amino acids: CATSDPGQGDGNTIYF. DNA of the CDR3: TGTGCCACCAGTGACCCGGGACAGGGGGACGGAAACACCATATATTTT. This chain links TRBV24-1 with TRBJ1-3, with TRBD1 matching 11 bases. V was pared by 4 bases and J by 4 bases, with 5 bases of the junction left unmatched. Germline CDR1 KGHDR, CDR2 SFDVKD. The CDR3 extends over 16 amino acids.

Comments on this clone: The sample contains more than one DNA sequence encoding this CDR3. The V call is TRBV7-6, the J call TRBJ2-2; possibly TRBD1 for D (6 bases). This CDR3 spans 15 amino acids. The germline gives CDR1 SGHVS, CDR2 FNYEAQ. V was pared by 9 bases and J by 6 bases, with 20 bases between. The CDR3 region is CASSAEGGLAGELFF. The DNA for the CDR3 is TGTGCCAGTAGCGCAGAAGGGGGTCTGGCCGGGGAGCTGTTTTTT.

This clone was found a few times. The V call is TRBV7-9, the J call TRBJ2-2, with D maybe TRBD2 (6 bases). The CDR3 runs to 15 residues. The V end lost 6 bases, the J end lost 7 bases, and 18 bases lay between the germline ends. Looked up from germline, CDR1 is SEHNR and CDR2 is FQNEAQ (reference sequence). CDR3 region: CASSSTPSAVGELFF. The CDR3 DNA reads TGTGCCAGCAGTTCAACCCCTAGCGCCGTCGGGGAGCTGTTTTTT. The full variable domain, completed using reference TRBV7-9 and TRBJ2-2, is DTGVSQNPRHKITKRGQNVTFRCDPISEHNRLYWYRQTLGQGPEFLTYFQNEAQLEKSRLLSDRFSAERPKGSFSTLEIQRTEQGDSAMYLCASSSTPSAVGELFFGEGSRLTVL.

Written as DNA, the CDR3 is TGTGCCAGCAACGAACAGGGGTCGATAACCAATGAGCAGTTCTTC. Translating it yields CASNEQGSITNEQFF. V is TRBV28 and J is TRBJ2-1; 7 bases agree with TRBD1. Germline lookup yields CDR1 MDHEN and CDR2 SYDVKM. This CDR3 contains 15 residues. Germline trimming cut 7 bases from V and 6 bases from J; bases unmatched to any gene: 12.

This clone has only one observation. This chain connects TRBV29-1 to TRBJ1-2; perhaps TRBD1 as D (6 bases). Between the trimmed V and J ends, which lost 4 bases and 6 bases, there was a span of 15 bases. This CDR3 region has 13 residues. Germline V gene data show CDR1 as SQVTM and CDR2 as ANQGSEA. CDR3 coding DNA: TGCAGCGTTGTATCGGGGGGCAAGGATGGCTACACCTTC. This sequence encodes CSVVSGGKDGYTF.

V and J are TRBV7-2 and TRBJ1-1; D remains unclear. This CDR3 contains 15 residues. The V gene lost 5 bases and the J gene lost 0 bases, with 13 bases spanning the gap. Germline V gene sequence: CDR1 SGHTA, CDR2 FQGNSA. Written as DNA, the CDR3 is TGTGCCAGCAGCCCCCTCATGGGCATGAACACTGAAGCTTTCTTT. Translation: CASSPLMGMNTEAFF.

The V call is TRBV16, the J call TRBJ2-1; 7 bases fit TRBD2. CDR1 KGHSY and CDR2 FQNENV come from the germline V gene. The junction had 14 bases not matched to a gene; V was cut back by 1 base and J by 5 bases. CDR3 length equals 18 residues. CDR3 sequence: CASSQFGPTSRQHNEQFF. DNA of the CDR3: TGTGCCAGCAGCCAATTTGGGCCGACTAGCAGGCAGCACAATGAGCAGTTCTTC.